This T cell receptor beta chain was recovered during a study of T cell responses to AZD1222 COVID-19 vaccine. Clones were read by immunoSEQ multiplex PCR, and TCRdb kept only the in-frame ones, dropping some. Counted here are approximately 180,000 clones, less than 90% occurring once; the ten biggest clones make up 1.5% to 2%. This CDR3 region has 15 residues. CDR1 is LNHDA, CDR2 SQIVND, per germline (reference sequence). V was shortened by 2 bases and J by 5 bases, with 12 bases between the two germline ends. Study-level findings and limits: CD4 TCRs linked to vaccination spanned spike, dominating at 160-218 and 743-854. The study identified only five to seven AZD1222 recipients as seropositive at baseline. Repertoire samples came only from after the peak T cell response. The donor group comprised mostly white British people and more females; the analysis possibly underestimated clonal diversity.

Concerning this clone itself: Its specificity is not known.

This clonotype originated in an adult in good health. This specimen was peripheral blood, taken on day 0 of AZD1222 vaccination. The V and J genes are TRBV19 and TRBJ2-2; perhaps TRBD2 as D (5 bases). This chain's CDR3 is CASSIRTSGTGELFF. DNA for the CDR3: TGTGCCAGTAGTATACGGACCTCGGGGACCGGGGAGCTGTTTTTT.